This T cell receptor (beta chain) comes out of a study of blood T cells in healthy people across ages. At least ten counts were recorded for this clonotype. The CDR3 is 16 amino acids. The trim removed 0 bases at V and 7 bases at J, leaving 15 bases unmatched. Germline loops: CDR1 DFQATT, CDR2 SNEGSKA (reference sequence). Through a sample-barcoded 5' primer and a J-beta primer mix, a second PCR was run for 7 to 11 cycles. TCRdb re-analysed the 5' RACE reads in MiXCR, keeping a single row per CDR3 protein. Of 630,000 or so distinct CDR3 sequences detected, approximately 30% appear once; the ten largest clones hold 15% to 18%. Researchers collected approximately 9.5 milliliters of peripheral blood from every single donor. The extraction recovered at least 5.5 micrograms of total RNA per sample.

This TCR derives from an elderly woman in good health. V usage is TRBV20-1 and J usage is TRBJ2-7, with 7 bases that match TRBD2. The sample taken for sequencing was blood. As DNA, the CDR3 is TGCAGTGCTAGAGACGATTCGCGAGCGGGGATCTGGGAGCAGTACTTC. Amino acid sequence: CSARDDSRAGIWEQYF.